This T cell receptor (beta chain) was captured by sequencing in a study of response to subunit inactivated influenza vaccine. General study results and limits: A suggestion made by the authors is that each seasonal influenza vaccination recruits few new T cells.

Between the trimmed V and J ends, which lost 4 bases and 4 bases, there was a span of 22 bases. There are 17 residues in the CDR3. Germline-derived CDR1 and CDR2 are MNHEY and SVGAGI. As to this clonotype: Its antigen is currently unknown.

One entry per CDR3 protein results from TCRdb running MiXCR on the RT-PCR reads. Altogether around 790,000 distinct CDR3 sequences are present, around 21% being singletons, with the ten largest covering roughly a tenth. This sequence joins TRBV6-5 and TRBJ1-2; D is possibly TRBD1 (6 bases). The receptor's source is a man aged 50 to 60 who received an inactivated influenza vaccine. The source was PBMCs from blood, collected more than 4 days after vaccination. Written as DNA, the CDR3 is TGTGCCAGCAGTTCCCCACTTGTACCGGACAGATCCTATGGCTACACCTTC. Encoded protein: CASSSPLVPDRSYGYTF.